This T cell receptor beta chain was retrieved from a study of blood T cell repertoires in COVID-19. The length of the CDR3 is 14 residues. Looked up from germline, CDR1 is SGHTA and CDR2 is FQGNSA. Trimming took 5 bases from V and 3 from J; bases not matched to a gene: 4. Participants' own reports of clinical history determined their cohort assignment. Authors' data handling: It was from reference gene primer amplification that nucleated cell counts were estimated. The repertoire was sequenced with immunoSEQ multiplex PCR; TCRdb's copy has only in-frame clones and lacks some. V and J calls plus clone size are reproduced from that table; the DNA served to infer D and trimming. The sample records around 250,000 clones, around 80% being singletons.

This receptor was obtained from a man aged 30 to 39 with acute COVID-19. The chain recombines TRBV7-2 with TRBJ2-1, with TRBD2 identical over 7 bases. Sequencing was performed on PBMCs or T cells enriched from blood (not recorded which). The CDR3 region is CASSRGVLYNEQFF. The CDR3 DNA reads as TGTGCCAGCAGCCGGGGGGTCCTCTACAATGAGCAGTTCTTC.